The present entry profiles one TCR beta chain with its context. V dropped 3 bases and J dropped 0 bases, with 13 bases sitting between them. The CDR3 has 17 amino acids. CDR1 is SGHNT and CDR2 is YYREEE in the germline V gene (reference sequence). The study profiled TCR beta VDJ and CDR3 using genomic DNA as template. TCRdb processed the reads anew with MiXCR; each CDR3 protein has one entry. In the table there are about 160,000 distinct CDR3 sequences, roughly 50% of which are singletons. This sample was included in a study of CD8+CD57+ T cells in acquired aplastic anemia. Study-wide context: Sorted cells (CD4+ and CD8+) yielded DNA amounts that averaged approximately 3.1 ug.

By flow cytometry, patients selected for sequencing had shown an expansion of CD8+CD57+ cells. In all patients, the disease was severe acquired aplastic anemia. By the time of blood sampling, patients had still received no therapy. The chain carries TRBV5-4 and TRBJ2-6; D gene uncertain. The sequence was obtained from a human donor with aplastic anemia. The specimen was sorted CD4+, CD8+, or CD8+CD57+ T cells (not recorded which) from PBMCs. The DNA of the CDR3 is TGTGCCAGCAGCTCCCCGGGCGACCCCTCTGGGGCCAACGTCCTGACTTTC. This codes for CASSSPGDPSGANVLTF.